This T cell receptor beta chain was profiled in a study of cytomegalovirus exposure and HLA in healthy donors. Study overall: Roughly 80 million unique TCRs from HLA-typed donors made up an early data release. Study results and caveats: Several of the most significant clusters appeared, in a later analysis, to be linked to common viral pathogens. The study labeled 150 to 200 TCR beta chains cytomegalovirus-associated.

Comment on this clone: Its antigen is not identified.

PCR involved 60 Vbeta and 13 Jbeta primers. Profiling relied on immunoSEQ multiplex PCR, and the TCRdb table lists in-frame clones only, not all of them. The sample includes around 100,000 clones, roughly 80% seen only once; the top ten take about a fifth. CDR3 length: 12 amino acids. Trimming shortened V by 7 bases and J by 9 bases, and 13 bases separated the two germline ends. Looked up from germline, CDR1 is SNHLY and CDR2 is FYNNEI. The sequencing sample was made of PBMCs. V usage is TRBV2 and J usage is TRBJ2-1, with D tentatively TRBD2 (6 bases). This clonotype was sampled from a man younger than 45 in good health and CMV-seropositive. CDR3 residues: CASMRLEVEQFF. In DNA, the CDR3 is TGTGCCAGCATGAGACTAGAGGTTGAGCAGTTCTTC.